This passage covers 32 T cell receptor beta chains from one sample sequenced in a study of cytomegalovirus exposure and HLA in healthy donors. Sequencing was performed with immunoSEQ multiplex PCR; in TCRdb, only in-frame clones are kept and a portion is missing. The repertoire includes 65,000 to 95,000 clones, approximately 95% of them detected once, and about 3% sits in the top ten. The sample comprised PBMCs. All receptors come from a man aged 18 to 30 in good health and CMV-seronegative.

CDR3 sequence (DNA): TGTGCCAGCCGTCAAGGCGGTGAGCAGTTCTTC. It codes for CASRQGGEQFF. The chain uses TRBV7-6 and TRBJ2-1; unclear D gene. CDR3 size: 11 residues. Between the trimmed V and J ends, which lost 8 bases and 9 bases, there was a span of 11 bases. Germline V CDR1 and CDR2: SGHVS, FNYEAQ.

The V call is TRBV7-6, the J call TRBJ1-2, with TRBD1 matching over 7 bases. Germline V lookup: CDR1 SGHVS, CDR2 FNYEAQ. The CDR3 spans 13 residues. The ends lost 5 bases at V and 4 bases at J; junction bases unmatched: 4. CDR3 nucleotide sequence: TGTGCCAGCAGCCCGACAGGGAGCTATGGCTACACCTTC. Translated, it gives CASSPTGSYGYTF. Filled out from reference TRBV7-6 and TRBJ1-2, the complete variable domain reads GAGVSQSPRYKVTKRGQDVALRCDPISGHVSLYWYRQALGQGPEFLTYFNYEAQQDKSGLPNDRFSAERPEGSISTLTIQRTEQRDSAMYRCASSPTGSYGYTFGSGTRLTVV.

The chain combines TRBV5-4 with TRBJ2-3, with D unresolved. V dropped 9 bases and J dropped 4 bases, with 9 bases sitting between them. This CDR3 has 11 amino acids. Germline V gene lookup returns CDR1 SGHNT and CDR2 YYREEE (reference sequence). CDR3 sequence: CAILRADTQYF. The CDR3 region has the DNA TGTGCCATCCTTAGAGCAGATACGCAGTATTTT.

The rearrangement links TRBV28 to TRBJ1-5; D ambiguous. Germline V gene sequence: CDR1 MDHEN, CDR2 SYDVKM. Trimming left V 4 bases short and J 0 bases short, with 10 bases between. The CDR3 has 15 residues. The CDR3 bases are TGTGCCAGCAGTTCGGGTGCGTATAGCAATCAGCCCCAGCATTTT. Amino acids: CASSSGAYSNQPQHF.

This clone was detected only a few times. The chain is built from TRBV2 and TRBJ1-2; D remains ambiguous. Germline CDR1 SNHLY, CDR2 FYNNEI. The CDR3 length is 13 residues. Trimming cost V 4 bases and J 7 bases, with 13 bases left between them. The CDR3 here is CASSVSGSGGYTF. The CDR3 DNA reads TGTGCCAGCAGTGTTTCGGGGTCCGGTGGCTACACCTTC.

This clone appeared once. V usage is TRBV6-1 and J usage is TRBJ1-1; 7 bases agree with TRBD1. Germline trimming cut 7 bases from V and 10 bases from J; bases unmatched to any gene: 15. CDR1 is MNHNS and CDR2 is SASEGT in the germline V gene. This CDR3 contains 14 residues. The DNA of the CDR3 is TGTGCCAGCAAGGGGGCACAGAGTGTTGCGGGAGCTTTCTTT. Protein: CASKGAQSVAGAFF.

The CDR3 region is CASSREDRGYGYTF. The CDR3 bases are TGTGCCAGCAGCCGAGAAGACAGGGGCTATGGCTACACCTTC. V is TRBV14 and J is TRBJ1-2; 8 nucleotides match TRBD1. Germline V gene sequence: CDR1 SGHDN, CDR2 FVKESK. J was trimmed by 4 bases and V by 4 bases; bases with no gene match: 5. This CDR3 is built from 14 residues.

The chain has TRBV6-6 and TRBJ1-1; no definite D call. Germline V gene data show CDR1 as MNHNY and CDR2 as SVGAGI (reference sequence). The CDR3 totals 14 residues. The V gene lost 0 bases and the J gene lost 6 bases, with 11 bases spanning the gap. In nucleotides, the CDR3 is TGTGCCAGCAGTTACTCCACAGCCGAGCCTGAAGCTTTCTTT. This codes for CASSYSTAEPEAFF.

The chain employs TRBV6-5 and TRBJ2-3; 8 positions agree with TRBD2. Trimming cost V 7 bases and J 4 bases; bases outside gene matches: 10. CDR3 length: 15 residues. Per germline, CDR1 MNHEY and CDR2 SVGAGI. CDR3 amino acids: CASTPAGARADTQYF. For the CDR3, the DNA is TGTGCCAGCACCCCAGCGGGGGCCAGGGCAGATACGCAGTATTTT.

The rearrangement joins TRBV5-4 to TRBJ1-1, with 7 bases aligning to TRBD1. Per the germline V gene, CDR1 is SGHNT and CDR2 is YYREEE (reference sequence). The CDR3 is 15 residues long. V gave up 6 bases and J gave up 1 base; unmatched junction bases: 9. CDR3 sequence (DNA): TGTGCCAGCAACCATCAGGGGGGCCAGAACACTGAAGCTTTCTTT. The encoded protein is CASNHQGGQNTEAFF.

Notes on this clone: The germline gene is not matched at one end of the junction; a read error may be the cause. This chain joins TRBV5-8 and TRBJ2-7; 8 bases map to TRBD1. The length of the CDR3 is 14 residues. Germline CDR1 is SGHTS and CDR2 is YDEGEE. CDR3: CASSQGTGSNEQYF. As DNA, the CDR3 is TGTGCCAGCAGCCAAGGGACAGGCTCCAACGAGCAGTACTTC.

The rearrangement links TRBV28 to TRBJ1-4; a possible D gene is TRBD1 (5 bases). Germline V CDR1 and CDR2: MDHEN, SYDVKM. The CDR3 totals 15 residues. V lost 1 base and J 8 bases, leaving 14 bases between the germline ends. The DNA for the CDR3 is TGTGCCAGCAGTTTATTCAGGGAACCGCCCGAAAAACTGTTTTTT. This encodes CASSLFREPPEKLFF.

V is TRBV18 and J is TRBJ2-1; 11 positions agree with TRBD2. This CDR3 spans 16 amino acids. Germline CDR1 is KGHSH and CDR2 is LQKENI. V was clipped by 1 base and J by 4 bases; unmatched bases: 3. The CDR3 here is CASSPLAGGNYNEQFF. CDR3 coding DNA: TGTGCCAGCTCACCACTAGCGGGGGGGAATTACAATGAGCAGTTCTTC.

The CDR3 sequence: CAISETVQGADTQYF. In nucleotides, the CDR3 is TGTGCCATCAGTGAGACAGTCCAGGGGGCAGATACGCAGTATTTT. This chain links TRBV10-3 with TRBJ2-3, with 7 nucleotides matching TRBD1. In germline, CDR1 is ENHRY, CDR2 SYGVKD. The V and J ends lost 2 bases and 4 bases, in that order; junction bases with no gene match: 6. CDR3 size: 15 residues.

The chain combines TRBV7-2 with TRBJ2-5, with TRBD2 identical over 10 bases. Trimming took 5 bases from V and 5 from J; bases not matched to a gene: 8. This CDR3 contains 15 residues. Germline V gene lookup returns CDR1 SGHTA and CDR2 FQGNSA. The CDR3 sequence is CASSNLAGAIETQYF. CDR3 coding DNA: TGTGCCAGCAGCAACCTAGCGGGGGCGATTGAGACCCAGTACTTC. Full variable domain (missing parts from reference TRBV7-2 and TRBJ2-5): GAGVSQSPSNKVTEKGKDVELRCDPISGHTALYWYRQSLGQGLEFLIYFQGNSAPDKSGLPSDRFSAERTGGSVSTLTIQRTQQEDSAVYLCASSNLAGAIETQYFGPGTRLLVL.

This clone was picked up one time. The rearrangement links TRBV11-2 to TRBJ1-1; possible D gene TRBD1, 5 bases. The CDR3 length is 17 residues. Germline CDR1 reads SGHAT; CDR2 reads FQNNGV. Trimming shortened V by 0 bases and J by 0 bases, and 14 bases separated the two germline ends. CDR3 coding DNA: TGTGCCAGCAGCTTAGAGGGGCACGTGCTCATGAACACTGAAGCTTTCTTT. Translation: CASSLEGHVLMNTEAFF. Variable domain in full (rest from reference TRBV11-2 and TRBJ1-1): EAGVAQSPRYKIIEKRQSVAFWCNPISGHATLYWYQQILGQGPKLLIQFQNNGVVDDSQLPKDRFSAERLKGVDSTLKIQPAKLEDSAVYLCASSLEGHVLMNTEAFFGQGTRLTVV.

This chain links TRBV4-3 with TRBJ1-2; D might be TRBD1 (6 bases). Per germline, CDR1 LGHNA and CDR2 YSLEER. The CDR3 length is 13 residues. The germline V and J ends were trimmed by 3 bases and 6 bases, with 11 bases remaining between them. The CDR3 spells CASSQGGGDGYTF. The CDR3 DNA is TGCGCCAGCAGCCAGGGAGGGGGGGATGGCTACACCTTC.

The rearrangement uses TRBV6-1 and TRBJ1-3; D may be TRBD1 (6 bases). Trimming took off 6 bases at V and 1 base at J, with 10 bases between the two ends. The CDR3 runs to 14 residues. Germline V gene lookup returns CDR1 MNHNS and CDR2 SASEGT. Here the CDR3 reads CASRDDRSGNTIYF. The CDR3 coding sequence is TGTGCCAGCAGGGATGACAGGTCTGGAAACACCATATATTTT.

The gene calls are TRBV6-1 and TRBJ1-2; D uncertain. This CDR3 region has 13 residues. Trimming shortened V by 6 bases and J by 4 bases, and 12 bases separated the two germline ends. Germline values: CDR1 MNHNS, CDR2 SASEGT. DNA for the CDR3: TGTGCCAGCAGCGACCCGGAGTTCTATGGCTACACCTTC. It specifies CASSDPEFYGYTF.

The chain is built from TRBV27 and TRBJ2-1, with TRBD1 matching 9 bases. CDR1 is MNHEY, CDR2 SMNVEV, per germline (reference sequence). CDR3 size: 14 residues. Trimming cost V 6 bases and J 10 bases; bases outside gene matches: 10. The CDR3 nucleotides are TGTGCCAGCAGCCTAATCGGCGGGACAGGGGAGCAGTTCTTC. This translates into CASSLIGGTGEQFF.

The chain is built from TRBV19 and TRBJ1-1; 8 nucleotides align to TRBD1. Trimming took 7 bases from V and 4 from J; bases not matched to a gene: 5. This CDR3 is 13 amino acids long. Per the germline V gene, CDR1 is LNHDA and CDR2 is SQIVND (reference sequence). In nucleotides, the CDR3 is TGTGCCAGTACCTTGGACAGGGTCACTGAAGCTTTCTTT. Residues: CASTLDRVTEAFF.

As for this clone: Distinct nucleotide sequences in the sample also encode this CDR3. The chain uses TRBV6-4 and TRBJ2-3; D perhaps matches TRBD2 (6 bases). From germline, CDR1 is MRHNA and CDR2 SNTAGT. This CDR3 contains 14 residues. Trimming cost V 2 bases and J 2 bases, with 8 bases left between them. The CDR3 DNA sequence: TGTGCCAGCAGTGACGGCGGGGCCACAGATACGCAGTATTTT. Encoded protein: CASSDGGATDTQYF.

The chain uses TRBV7-2 and TRBJ2-3, with 10 nucleotides matching TRBD2. The CDR3 has 16 amino acids. Germline V gene sequence: CDR1 SGHTA, CDR2 FQGNSA. V was clipped by 3 bases and J by 1 base; unmatched bases: 4. CDR3 in DNA: TGTGCCAGCAGCTTTCTAGCGGGGGCCCGCACAGATACGCAGTATTTT. This codes for CASSFLAGARTDTQYF.

The chain joins TRBV9 to TRBJ2-1, with D tentatively TRBD1 (6 bases). Germline CDR1 and CDR2: SGDLS and YYNGEE. V was cut by 0 bases and J by 4 bases, with 8 bases left in between. CDR3 length: 14 amino acids. CDR3 sequence: CASSVVDSYNEQFF. The CDR3 bases are TGTGCCAGCAGCGTAGTGGACAGTTACAATGAGCAGTTCTTC.

The chain joins TRBV5-6 to TRBJ1-1; possibly TRBD1 for D (5 bases). Germline assignment: CDR1 SGHDT and CDR2 YYEEEE. The CDR3 is made up of 15 amino acids. Between the trimmed V and J ends, which lost 0 bases and 3 bases, there was a span of 12 bases. DNA for the CDR3: TGTGCCAGCAGCTTGGTAGGGGCCGGGTACACTGAAGCTTTCTTT. The encoded protein is CASSLVGAGYTEAFF.

The chain employs TRBV19 and TRBJ1-2, with 9 bases that match TRBD1. The CDR3 runs 14 residues. The germline V gene encodes CDR1 LNHDA and CDR2 SQIVND (reference sequence). V shed 3 bases, J shed 6 bases, and the junction held 5 bases outside the gene matches. Here the CDR3 DNA reads TGTGCCAGTAGTATGGGGACAGGGATTAATGGCTACACCTTC. Its protein product is CASSMGTGINGYTF. The whole variable domain, remainder taken from reference TRBV19 and TRBJ1-2, is DGGITQSPKYLFRKEGQNVTLSCEQNLNHDAMYWYRQDPGQGLRLIYYSQIVNDFQKGDIAEGYSVSREKKESFPLTVTSAQKNPTAFYLCASSMGTGINGYTFGSGTRLTVV.

This clone was picked up one time. This chain uses TRBV28 with TRBJ2-2, with 11 bases matching TRBD1. Germline-derived CDR1 and CDR2 are MDHEN and SYDVKM. V shed 9 bases, J shed 6 bases, and the junction held 27 bases outside the gene matches. The CDR3 loop spans 21 amino acids. The CDR3 DNA reads as TGTGCCAGAATGGGGCTACCGGGACAGGGGGTGCCCTCCGTCGGGTCCGGGGAGCTGTTTTTT. This encodes CARMGLPGQGVPSVGSGELFF.

The chain is built from TRBV11-2 and TRBJ1-1; no clear D. The CDR3 length is 12 residues. Germline values: CDR1 SGHAT, CDR2 FQNNGV. With 5 bases removed from V and 5 bases from J, the gap between germline ends came to 9 bases. As DNA, the CDR3 is TGTGCCAGCAGCGTCACGGGTACTGAAGCTTTCTTT. Translation: CASSVTGTEAFF.

The rearrangement joins TRBV27 to TRBJ2-1; weak D call: TRBD1 (6 bases). The V end lost 10 bases, the J end lost 3 bases, and 10 bases lay between the germline ends. The germline V gene encodes CDR1 MNHEY and CDR2 SMNVEV (reference sequence). There are 12 residues in the CDR3. CDR3 coding DNA: TGTGCCATTAGAGGGGGCTACAATGAGCAGTTCTTC. It yields the protein CAIRGGYNEQFF.

The gene calls are TRBV7-6 and TRBJ2-2; no clear D gene. CDR1 and CDR2 from the germline V gene are SGHVS and FNYEAQ. Deletions cut 0 bases from V and 1 base from J, with 12 bases between. The CDR3 length is 17 residues. CDR3 region: CASSLASLRRNTGELFF. CDR3 coding DNA: TGTGCCAGCAGCTTAGCTAGCCTAAGGAGGAACACCGGGGAGCTGTTTTTT.

The chain has TRBV6-6 and TRBJ1-2; TRBD1 agrees at 9 bases. The J segment lost 8 bases and the V segment lost 4 bases, leaving 14 bases of the junction unmatched. From germline, CDR1 is MNHNY and CDR2 SVGAGI (reference sequence). The CDR3 spans 16 residues. CDR3 amino acids: CASSSPLLQGASGYTF. The CDR3 DNA is TGTGCCAGCAGTTCCCCCCTGTTACAGGGGGCTTCGGGCTACACCTTC.

On this clone: Within the sample, other DNA sequences also encode this same CDR3. This chain connects TRBV28 to TRBJ1-2, with D tentatively TRBD1 (5 bases). Trimming pared 3 bases from V and 8 bases from J, leaving 10 bases between. The CDR3 is 12 residues long. The V gene's germline CDR1 is MDHEN and CDR2 SYDVKM. In DNA, the CDR3 is TGTGCCAGCAGTTTCCAGGGTTACGGCTACACCTTC. Protein sequence: CASSFQGYGYTF.